This T cell receptor (beta chain) was captured in a study of CXCR3-negative and CXCR3-positive naive CD8 T cells. Study results and caveats: Comparably high diversity was seen in both naive subsets, and much lower diversity in memory CD8+ cells. Within a donor, both naive subsets shared TRBV-TRBJ usage, unlike memory cells.

For this clonotype: Antigen specificity is unknown.

Triplicate sorting captured about 300,000 cells each from every CD8+ T cell subset. The length of the CDR3 is 18 residues. CDR1 MNHEY and CDR2 SVGEGT come from the germline V gene. The TRB libraries of cDNA were built by UMI-labeled 5' RACE. From the 5' RACE reads, TCRdb lists one entry per CDR3 protein and no DNA. The listing records 46,000 or so distinct CDR3 sequences. Sequenced: naive CXCR3- CD8+ T cells from blood. Indicated subset: CD45RO-CCR7+CD27+CD95- naive CD8+ T cells lacking CXCR3 (TNR3-). The receptor's source is a human donor in good health. Some clones in this sample may be carry-over from other donors' samples. This chain links TRBV6-2 or TRBV6-3 with TRBJ2-1; without DNA, the TCRdb call of TRBD2 cannot be checked. CDR3: CASTPSGGPRSSYNEQFF.